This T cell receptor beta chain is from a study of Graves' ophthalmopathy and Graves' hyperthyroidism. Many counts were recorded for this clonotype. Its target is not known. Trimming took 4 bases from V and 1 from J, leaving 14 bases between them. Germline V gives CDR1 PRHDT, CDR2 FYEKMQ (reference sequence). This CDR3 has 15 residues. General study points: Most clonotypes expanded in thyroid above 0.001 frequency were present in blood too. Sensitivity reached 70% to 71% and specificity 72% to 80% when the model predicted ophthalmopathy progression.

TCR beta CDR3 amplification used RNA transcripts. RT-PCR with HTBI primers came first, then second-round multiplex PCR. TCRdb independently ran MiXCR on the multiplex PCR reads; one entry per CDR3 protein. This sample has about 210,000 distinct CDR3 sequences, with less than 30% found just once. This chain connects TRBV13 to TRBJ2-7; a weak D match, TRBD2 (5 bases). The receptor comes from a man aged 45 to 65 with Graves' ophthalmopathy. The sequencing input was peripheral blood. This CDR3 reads CASSSRLTASYEQYF. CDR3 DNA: TGTGCCAGCAGCTCCCGACTAACAGCATCCTACGAGCAGTACTTC.